This TCR beta chain was sequenced in a study of PD-L1 blockade in urothelial cancer. Whole-study context: Atezolizumab 1,200 mg was given intravenously every 3 weeks, starting 2014. Blood analysis took place 3 weeks (second dose) and 6 weeks after treatment start.

Indicated time point: pretreatment peripheral blood. CDR3 length equals 14 residues. V was clipped by 2 bases and J by 4 bases, with 11 bases between them. Germline CDR1 is LNHDA and CDR2 is SQIVND (reference sequence). The investigators introduced synthetic TCR analog templates into each PCR as spikes. Measured with immunoSEQ multiplex PCR; TCRdb has only the in-frame clones, and not every one. Here the sample spans roughly 53,000 clones, around nine tenths being singletons. The TCR sequence derives from a woman aged 60-70 years with urothelial cancer. V usage is TRBV19 and J usage is TRBJ1-2; unclear D gene. Specimen: PBMCs, collected around atezolizumab (anti-PD-L1) treatment. CDR3 DNA sequence: TGTGCCAGTAGTATACCCACCCGAGCCTATGGCTACACCTTC. Encoded protein: CASSIPTRAYGYTF.